These 31 T cell receptor beta chains share one sample of origin, sequenced in a study of CD8+ T cells in alopecia areata. The authors extracted RNA and reverse transcribed it into cDNA as the sequencing template. Method: immunoSEQ multiplex PCR; TCRdb's copy keeps in-frame clones and lacks some. The repertoire holds 90,000 to 150,000 clones, roughly 63% seen once, with approximately 29% in the top ten. Treatment denoted: oral pan-JAK inhibitor, 5-10 mg twice daily. The sample was CD8+ T cells sorted from blood, taken at week 4, from a patient treated with tofacitinib. Every receptor here comes from a human donor with alopecia areata.

J is TRBJ2-5 and V is TRBV5-4; TRBD2 aligns across 14 bases. The CDR3 contains 19 residues. The V segment lost 6 bases and the J segment 1 base; nucleotides outside the gene matches: 14. From germline, CDR1 is SGHNT and CDR2 YYREEE (reference sequence). CDR3: CASKAGLGTSGGIQETQYF. CDR3 nucleotides: TGTGCCAGCAAGGCGGGCCTTGGGACTAGCGGGGGAATCCAAGAGACCCAGTACTTC.

The table lists this clone with a few counts. The chain is built from TRBV7-2 and TRBJ1-2; D perhaps matches TRBD1 (6 bases). Deletions cut 4 bases from V and 5 bases from J, with 17 bases between. The CDR3 is 15 residues long. Germline V gene sequence: CDR1 SGHTA, CDR2 FQGNSA. As DNA, the CDR3 is TGTGCCAGCAGCTCGTCAGCGGGGGGGCTTTATGGCTACACCTTC. This codes for CASSSSAGGLYGYTF.

The J gene is TRBJ2-1, the V gene TRBV5-1; 9 nucleotides match TRBD2. The germline CDR1 and CDR2 sequences are SGHRS and YFSETQ. The length of the CDR3 is 14 residues. Germline trimming cut 1 base from V and 8 bases from J; bases unmatched to any gene: 4. The CDR3 DNA reads as TGCGCCAGCAGCTTGTATAGCGGGGGAGATGAGCAGTTCTTC. Its translation is CASSLYSGGDEQFF. Full variable domain (missing parts from reference TRBV5-1 and TRBJ2-1): KAGVTQTPRYLIKTRGQQVTLSCSPISGHRSVSWYQQTPGQGLQFLFEYFSETQRNKGNFPGRFSGRQFSNSRSEMNVSTLELGDSALYLCASSLYSGGDEQFFGPGTRLTVL.

V is TRBV29-1 and J is TRBJ2-1, with no clear D. This CDR3 is 15 amino acids long. The V gene lost 4 bases and the J gene lost 6 bases, with 19 bases spanning the gap. Germline V gives CDR1 SQVTM, CDR2 ANQGSEA. CDR3 sequence: CSVGSTYRPTNEQFF. In DNA form, the CDR3 reads TGCAGCGTTGGTTCGACGTACCGGCCCACCAATGAGCAGTTCTTC.

The count of this clone is one. This chain connects TRBV11-2 to TRBJ2-1; unclear D gene. Germline CDR1 reads SGHAT; CDR2 reads FQNNGV. V lost 3 bases to trimming and J lost 7 bases, with 1 base between them. CDR3 size: 10 residues. The CDR3, as DNA: TGTGCCAGCAGCTTGAATGAGCAGTTCTTC. It encodes CASSLNEQFF.

J is TRBJ2-5 and V is TRBV15; no clear D gene. Deletions cut 5 bases from V and 1 base from J, with 14 bases between. Germline V gene data show CDR1 as LNHNV and CDR2 as YYDKDF (reference sequence). The CDR3 is made up of 15 amino acids. CDR3 sequence (DNA): TGTGCCACCAGCGCTGGGGTAGACGGCCAAGAGACCCAGTACTTC. Its translation is CATSAGVDGQETQYF.

This clone was seen more than once but under ten times. This sequence joins TRBV30 and TRBJ2-6; maybe TRBD1 (6 bases). Germline assignment: CDR1 GTSNPN and CDR2 SVGIG (reference sequence). CDR3 length: 14 amino acids. The V gene lost 5 bases and the J gene lost 4 bases, with 12 bases spanning the gap. This CDR3 reads CAWGTGRGANVLTF. CDR3 nucleotides: TGTGCCTGGGGAACAGGGCGAGGGGCCAACGTCCTGACTTTC.

The rearrangement joins TRBV5-1 to TRBJ1-1; a weak D match, TRBD1 (5 bases). V lost 2 bases, J lost 4 bases, and 12 bases lay in between. The CDR3 sequence is 14 residues long. The germline V gene has CDR1 SGHRS and CDR2 YFSETQ. The CDR3 protein is CASSFRGLSTEAFF. The DNA of the CDR3 is TGCGCCAGCAGCTTTCGGGGCCTTAGCACTGAAGCTTTCTTT.

The CDR3 DNA reads TGTGCCAGCAGCCCACCCCTGTTCTTC. It yields the protein CASSPPLFF. V gene TRBV7-6 combines with J gene TRBJ2-1; D unclear. This CDR3 comprises 9 residues. Germline-derived CDR1 and CDR2 are SGHVS and FNYEAQ. V lost 5 bases to trimming and J lost 15 bases, with 8 bases between them.

The chain employs TRBV10-3 and TRBJ2-7; TRBD1 agrees at 7 bases. The CDR3 sequence is 15 residues long. The ends lost 2 bases at V and 3 bases at J; junction bases unmatched: 7. Germline CDR1 reads ENHRY; CDR2 reads SYGVKD. CDR3 bases: TGTGCCATCAGTGAGGCCGGGGACAGTTACTACGAGCAGTACTTC. Translating gives CAISEAGDSYYEQYF.

J is TRBJ1-2 and V is TRBV7-2; 7 bases agree with TRBD1. The CDR3 length is 14 residues. V lost 5 bases, J lost 7 bases, and 10 bases stayed unmatched. Germline V gives CDR1 SGHTA, CDR2 FQGNSA. The CDR3 reads CASSPDRVSGGYTF. The CDR3 DNA sequence: TGTGCCAGCAGCCCAGACAGGGTTTCGGGTGGCTACACCTTC.

J is TRBJ2-1 and V is TRBV10-3, with D tentatively TRBD2 (6 bases). Germline values: CDR1 ENHRY, CDR2 SYGVKD. The CDR3 runs 16 residues. V was shortened by 2 bases and J by 2 bases, with 13 bases between the two germline ends. CDR3 in amino acids: CAISEGAGRTYNEQFF. The CDR3 bases are TGTGCCATCAGTGAGGGGGCGGGACGGACCTACAATGAGCAGTTCTTC.

This clone turned up a few times. The V gene is TRBV30, the J gene TRBJ2-7; 9 bases are shared with TRBD1. J lost 3 bases, V lost 5 bases, and 2 bases had no gene match. The CDR3 is made up of 12 amino acids. Per germline, CDR1 GTSNPN and CDR2 SVGIG (reference sequence). In nucleotides, the CDR3 is TGTGCCTGGGGGGGACAGGGCTACGAGCAGTACTTC. Protein sequence: CAWGGQGYEQYF.

This clone was observed a handful of times. The rearrangement links TRBV29-1 to TRBJ1-2; D not certain. V was cut by 6 bases and J by 10 bases, with 18 bases left in between. Germline V gene data show CDR1 as SQVTM and CDR2 as ANQGSEA. The CDR3 sequence is 12 residues long. For the CDR3, the DNA is TGCAGCGTCGGGTATATGTCGGAGACCTACACCTTC. It encodes CSVGYMSETYTF.

Note on this clone: An end of the junction differs from the germline gene, which may be a read error. The chain employs TRBV27 and TRBJ2-1; 11 bases agree with TRBD2. Looked up from germline, CDR1 is MNHEY and CDR2 is SMNVEV (reference sequence). The CDR3 covers 15 residues. The CDR3 is CASSLSSGGPNEQFF. The CDR3 DNA is TGTGCCAGCAGTCTATCTAGCGGGGGGCCAAATGAGCAGTTCTTC.

This sequence joins TRBV4-1 and TRBJ1-5; TRBD1 is a possible D gene (5 bases). Germline V gene data show CDR1 as MGHRA and CDR2 as YSYEKL. This CDR3 comprises 15 residues. With 1 base removed from V and 6 bases from J, the gap between germline ends came to 13 bases. In DNA form, the CDR3 reads TGCGCCAGCAGCCAAGTAACCGGGGGGATTCAGCCCCAGCATTTT. It codes for CASSQVTGGIQPQHF.

The chain joins TRBV9 to TRBJ2-3; TRBD2 aligns across 8 bases. CDR3 length: 14 amino acids. Germline V lookup: CDR1 SGDLS, CDR2 YYNGEE. V was clipped by 2 bases and J by 5 bases; unmatched bases: 4. The CDR3 sequence is CASSVYGREDTQYF. The CDR3 DNA reads TGTGCCAGCAGCGTCTACGGGAGGGAAGATACGCAGTATTTT.

This chain uses TRBV4-1 with TRBJ1-1, with D unclear. V was trimmed by 2 bases and J by 1 base, leaving 11 bases between them. This CDR3 spans 15 amino acids. The germline CDR1 and CDR2 sequences are MGHRA and YSYEKL. CDR3 sequence: CASSQSLNSNTEAFF. DNA of the CDR3: TGCGCCAGCAGCCAATCCTTGAATTCGAACACTGAAGCTTTCTTT.

The CDR3 protein is CASSKRQGYGANVLTF. CDR3 nucleotides: TGTGCCAGCAGCAAAAGACAGGGATATGGGGCCAACGTCCTGACTTTC. This sequence joins TRBV11-2 and TRBJ2-6, with 7 bases aligning to TRBD1. Germline CDR1 and CDR2: SGHAT and FQNNGV. V gave up 5 bases and J gave up 3 bases; unmatched junction bases: 7. The CDR3 loop spans 16 amino acids.

The chain uses TRBV29-1 and TRBJ2-7; 10 positions agree with TRBD1. The ends lost 0 bases at V and 3 bases at J; junction bases unmatched: 8. The germline V gene has CDR1 SQVTM and CDR2 ANQGSEA. The CDR3 is made up of 16 amino acids. The CDR3 here is CSVEDQDRDRGYEQYF. In nucleotides, the CDR3 is TGCAGCGTTGAAGACCAAGACCGGGACAGGGGCTACGAGCAGTACTTC.

The chain joins TRBV27 to TRBJ2-7, with 12 bases identical to TRBD2. V dropped 5 bases and J dropped 4; count of bases not matched to a gene: 9. The germline CDR1 and CDR2 sequences are MNHEY and SMNVEV (reference sequence). CDR3 size: 16 residues. The CDR3 here is CASSLSLAGGPYEQYF. The CDR3 region has the DNA TGTGCCAGCAGTCTGAGTCTAGCGGGGGGGCCGTACGAGCAGTACTTC.

The chain employs TRBV27 and TRBJ2-5, with 12 bases identical to TRBD2. This CDR3 region has 12 residues. V was pared by 10 bases and J by 9 bases, with 6 bases of the junction left unmatched. Germline CDR1 MNHEY, CDR2 SMNVEV (reference sequence). CDR3 in amino acids: CATGLAGSAQYF. DNA for the CDR3: TGTGCCACAGGACTAGCGGGGTCGGCCCAGTACTTC.

This chain joins TRBV9 and TRBJ1-5, with D perhaps TRBD1 (6 bases). V was pared by 0 bases and J by 2 bases, with 9 bases between. Germline loops: CDR1 SGDLS, CDR2 YYNGEE. The CDR3 has 15 residues. The chain's CDR3 is CASSVEGVRNQPQHF. In DNA form, the CDR3 reads TGTGCCAGCAGCGTAGAGGGGGTCCGCAATCAGCCCCAGCATTTT.

This clone has more than one count but fewer than ten. V gene TRBV7-8 combines with J gene TRBJ2-3, with 7 bases identical to TRBD2. This CDR3 comprises 16 residues. Looked up from germline, CDR1 is SGHVS and CDR2 is FQNEAQ. V lost 1 base to trimming and J lost 1 base; unmatched junction nucleotides: 5. CDR3 sequence (DNA): TGTGCCAGCAGCTTAGGGGCGGGGGACGGCACAGATACGCAGTATTTT. Its protein is CASSLGAGDGTDTQYF.

V gene TRBV4-2 combines with J gene TRBJ2-7; the D is unclear. The CDR3 covers 11 residues. Per germline, CDR1 LGHNA and CDR2 YNFKEQ. V gave up 1 base and J gave up 6 bases, with 4 bases separating them. This CDR3 reads CASSQGAEQYF. CDR3 DNA: TGTGCCAGCAGCCAAGGGGCCGAGCAGTACTTC.

The genes are TRBV30 and TRBJ2-2; the D is unclear. This CDR3 has 10 residues. V lost 5 bases and J 8 bases, leaving 6 bases between the germline ends. Germline CDR1 reads GTSNPN; CDR2 reads SVGIG (reference sequence). The CDR3 is CAWDEGELFF. CDR3 bases: TGTGCCTGGGATGAGGGGGAGCTGTTTTTT.

This clone was observed a few times. This chain links TRBV19 with TRBJ1-1; D ambiguous. The CDR3 spans 13 residues. Trimming stripped 2 bases from V and 7 bases from J, with 11 bases between. From germline, CDR1 is LNHDA and CDR2 SQIVND (reference sequence). This CDR3 is CASSISYRSEAFF. CDR3 DNA sequence: TGTGCCAGTAGTATATCGTATAGGAGTGAAGCTTTCTTT.

This chain links TRBV29-1 with TRBJ2-7; 7 bases match TRBD1. The germline gives CDR1 SQVTM, CDR2 ANQGSEA. After removal of 3 bases from V and 3 bases from J, the junction contained 11 bases not matched to a gene. This CDR3 contains 15 residues. CDR3 in DNA: TGCAGCGTTGATATTGGGATCGACAGGGACTACGAGCAGTACTTC. Translated, it gives CSVDIGIDRDYEQYF.

This clone has a handful of counts. This chain joins TRBV30 and TRBJ1-1; the D gene is possibly TRBD1 (5 bases). Germline CDR1 GTSNPN, CDR2 SVGIG (reference sequence). The CDR3 has 12 residues. V shed 1 base and J shed 7 bases, with 10 bases lying between them. The CDR3 nucleotides are TGTGCCTGGAGTGGAGACAGTAATGAAGCTTTCTTT. Protein: CAWSGDSNEAFF.

This sequence joins TRBV10-3 and TRBJ2-7, with D possibly TRBD1 on 6 matching bases. Germline V gene lookup returns CDR1 ENHRY and CDR2 SYGVKD. Trimming removed 7 bases from V and 0 bases from J, with 10 bases in between. The CDR3 is 13 amino acids. Written as DNA, the CDR3 is TGTGCCATCAATCCAGGGGACTCCTACGAGCAGTACTTC. It codes for CAINPGDSYEQYF.

V and J are TRBV15 and TRBJ2-5; 16 positions match TRBD2. Trimming cost V 8 bases and J 5 bases; bases outside gene matches: 2. The V gene's germline CDR1 is LNHNV and CDR2 YYDKDF (reference sequence). This CDR3 contains 14 residues. The CDR3 loop reads CATGTSGGAETQYF. CDR3 nucleotides: TGTGCCACCGGGACTAGCGGGGGGGCTGAGACCCAGTACTTC.